A single sample is the source of the 18 T cell receptor beta chains below, sequenced in a study of cytomegalovirus exposure and HLA in healthy donors. 13 Jbeta primers and 60 Vbeta primers were used for the PCR. TCRdb keeps only in-frame clones here, not all; method: immunoSEQ multiplex PCR. The table lists about 160,000 clones, around 85% of them singletons, with 1% in the top ten. The sample was PBMCs. All receptors come from a boy younger than 10 in good health and CMV-seronegative.

Comments on this clone: The junction differs from germline at one of its ends, possibly a read error. The chain is built from TRBV5-4 and TRBJ1-4; no definite D call. This CDR3 is built from 15 residues. From germline, CDR1 is SGHNT and CDR2 YYREEE (reference sequence). CDR3 coding DNA: TGTGCCAGCAGCTTGGAGGTGGGAGGTCGAGAAAAACTGCTTTTT. This codes for CASSLEVGGREKLLF.

CDR3 coding DNA: TGTGCCAGCAGCGCAGGGGACAGGTTTGTCTACAATGAGCAGTTCTTC. It codes for CASSAGDRFVYNEQFF. This sequence joins TRBV9 and TRBJ2-1, with TRBD1 matching 8 bases. Unmatched junction bases numbered 8, after V lost 3 bases and J lost 3 bases. This CDR3 contains 16 residues. Germline V gives CDR1 SGDLS, CDR2 YYNGEE.

This chain joins TRBV5-1 and TRBJ1-1; D unclear. The CDR3 extends over 9 amino acids. Trimming took 4 bases from V and 13 from J, leaving 8 bases between them. Germline V gene lookup returns CDR1 SGHRS and CDR2 YFSETQ. The CDR3 here is CASSQLCFF. CDR3 sequence (DNA): TGCGCCAGCAGCCAGTTATGTTTCTTT. Complete variable domain (other parts from reference TRBV5-1 and TRBJ1-1): KAGVTQTPRYLIKTRGQQVTLSCSPISGHRSVSWYQQTPGQGLQFLFEYFSETQRNKGNFPGRFSGRQFSNSRSEMNVSTLELGDSALYLCASSQLCFFGQGTRLTVV.

The V call is TRBV5-1, the J call TRBJ1-1, with 7 bases aligning to TRBD1. The CDR3 spans 15 residues. J gave up 0 bases and V 5 bases, and 7 bases lay outside the gene matches. The germline V gene encodes CDR1 SGHRS and CDR2 YFSETQ. The CDR3 loop is CASSSRTGMNTEAFF. CDR3 sequence (DNA): TGCGCCAGCAGTTCTAGGACAGGCATGAACACTGAAGCTTTCTTT.

The chain employs TRBV7-2 and TRBJ2-2; tentatively, D is TRBD2 (6 bases). Germline loops: CDR1 SGHTA, CDR2 FQGNSA. Trimming pared 1 base from V and 4 bases from J, leaving 7 bases between. The CDR3 has 14 amino acids. CDR3 in amino acids: CASSLVEGTGELFF. CDR3 bases: TGTGCCAGCAGCTTAGTGGAGGGCACCGGGGAGCTGTTTTTT.

The chain recombines TRBV7-9 with TRBJ2-7, with no clear D. The V gene lost 5 bases and the J gene lost 2 bases, with 7 bases spanning the gap. The CDR3 sequence is 12 residues long. Germline values: CDR1 SEHNR, CDR2 FQNEAQ (reference sequence). This CDR3 is CASSPQPYEQYF. DNA of the CDR3: TGTGCCAGCAGCCCACAACCCTACGAGCAGTACTTC. Looking up the rest from reference TRBV7-9 and TRBJ2-7 gives the full variable domain: DTGVSQNPRHKITKRGQNVTFRCDPISEHNRLYWYRQTLGQGPEFLTYFQNEAQLEKSRLLSDRFSAERPKGSFSTLEIQRTEQGDSAMYLCASSPQPYEQYFGPGTRLTVT.

The V and J genes are TRBV11-2 and TRBJ2-1, with 8 bases fitting TRBD2. The CDR3 spans 13 residues. Germline CDR1 is SGHAT and CDR2 is FQNNGV. V was pared by 4 bases and J by 7 bases, with 3 bases of the junction left unmatched. CDR3 region: CASSSGTRNEQFF. CDR3 in DNA: TGTGCCAGCAGCTCCGGGACTAGGAATGAGCAGTTCTTC.

This rearrangement joins TRBV6-6 to TRBJ2-2, with TRBD2 matching 10 bases. V was pared by 5 bases and J by 4 bases, with 7 bases of the junction left unmatched. Germline loops: CDR1 MNHNY, CDR2 SVGAGI (reference sequence). The CDR3 loop spans 16 amino acids. This CDR3 reads CASSNLAGVITGELFF. The CDR3 DNA reads as TGTGCCAGCAGTAATCTAGCGGGAGTAATCACCGGGGAGCTGTTTTTT.

This clone has just a few counts. The chain couples TRBV10-3 to TRBJ2-1; 13 nucleotides align to TRBD2. This CDR3 spans 17 amino acids. From germline, CDR1 is ENHRY and CDR2 SYGVKD. V gave up 6 bases and J gave up 5 bases; unmatched junction bases: 10. The DNA for the CDR3 is TGTGCCATCAGGGAAGTACTAGCGGGAGGGATTGACAATGAGCAGTTCTTC. Its protein is CAIREVLAGGIDNEQFF.

The chain has TRBV10-3 and TRBJ2-7, with D perhaps being TRBD1 or TRBD2 (5 bases each). Trimming shortened V by 4 bases and J by 3 bases, and 10 bases separated the two germline ends. This CDR3 has 13 residues. In germline, CDR1 is ENHRY, CDR2 SYGVKD. The CDR3 here is CAISGGRDYEQYV. The CDR3 coding sequence is TGTGCCATCAGTGGGGGCCGGGACTACGAGCAGTACGTC.

Only one count was recorded for this clone. The chain joins TRBV7-6 to TRBJ2-7; TRBD1 matches at 7 bases. Trimming cost V 1 base and J 7 bases; bases outside gene matches: 7. Germline CDR1 and CDR2: SGHVS and FNYEAQ. The CDR3 consists of 14 residues. In DNA form, the CDR3 reads TGTGCCAGCAGCTTAGAGGGGGCGTTTGGAGAGCAGTACGTC. This encodes CASSLEGAFGEQYV.

CDR3 in DNA: TGTGCCTGGAGTGTATACGGTTACAATCAGCCCCAGCATTTT. Encoded protein: CAWSVYGYNQPQHF. The chain is built from TRBV30 and TRBJ1-5; D is undetermined. V lost 0 bases and J 3 bases, leaving 9 bases between the germline ends. This CDR3 is built from 14 residues. Germline V gene sequence: CDR1 GTSNPN, CDR2 SVGIG (reference sequence).

This rearrangement joins TRBV10-3 to TRBJ2-7, with D hard to call. The V gene lost 6 bases and the J gene lost 2 bases, with 8 bases spanning the gap. Germline CDR1 is ENHRY and CDR2 is SYGVKD. CDR3 size: 12 residues. CDR3 DNA sequence: TGTGCCATCAGCAGGTGGCCCTACGAGCAGTACTTC. It specifies CAISRWPYEQYF.

The chain combines TRBV6-1 with TRBJ2-7, with 8 bases lining up with TRBD2. CDR3 size: 20 residues. Germline-derived CDR1 and CDR2 are MNHNS and SASEGT. V shed 3 bases and J 5 bases; nucleotides not matched to a gene: 24. The CDR3 DNA reads TGTGCCAGCAGTGAGTTTGGCCAACTGGGGAAGCGGGAGTTGATCCACGAGCAGTACTTC. Translation: CASSEFGQLGKRELIHEQYF.

The chain is built from TRBV5-1 and TRBJ2-3; 7 bases are shared with TRBD2. The ends lost 4 bases at V and 6 bases at J; junction bases unmatched: 11. Germline-derived CDR1 and CDR2 are SGHRS and YFSETQ. The CDR3 is 15 amino acids. CDR3 DNA: TGCGCCAGCAGCCCGGTGGGGGGACTACCCGATACGCAGTATTTT. Its protein product is CASSPVGGLPDTQYF.

J is TRBJ2-3 and V is TRBV4-1; 7 positions match TRBD1. The germline gives CDR1 MGHRA, CDR2 YSYEKL. Trimming cost V 3 bases and J 4 bases; bases outside gene matches: 4. This CDR3 is 14 amino acids long. Here the CDR3 DNA reads TGCGCCAGCAGCCAGACAGGGACGGCAGATACGCAGTATTTT. Protein: CASSQTGTADTQYF.

This clone was seen a handful of times. The chain employs TRBV27 and TRBJ2-7, with D maybe TRBD1 (5 bases). Per the germline V gene, CDR1 is MNHEY and CDR2 is SMNVEV (reference sequence). V was pared by 5 bases and J by 0 bases, with 11 bases between. The CDR3 length is 14 residues. Here the CDR3 DNA reads TGTGCCAGCAGTATGACAGTGTCCTCCTACGAGCAGTACGTC. Protein: CASSMTVSSYEQYV.

The chain uses TRBV11-2 and TRBJ2-1; 12 bases agree with TRBD2. CDR1 SGHAT and CDR2 FQNNGV come from the germline V gene. Unmatched junction bases numbered 2, after V lost 1 base and J lost 4 bases. The length of the CDR3 is 16 residues. CDR3 DNA sequence: TGTGCCAGCAGCTTAGCACTAGCGGGAGGTTACAATGAGCAGTTCTTC. It is translated as CASSLALAGGYNEQFF.